The entry below describes one T cell receptor beta chain. Its antigen is currently unknown. The same CDR3 is also encoded by other DNA sequences in this sample. Sequenced material consisted of expressed TCRB transcripts (all of the isolated RNA was reverse transcribed). Libraries were prepared by immunoSEQ multiplex PCR; TCRdb keeps only in-frame clonotypes and omits some of them. This sample has hundreds of thousands of clones; around 28% occur once, and the top ten carry around 0.065%. This entry is derived from a study of beta chain features in type 1 diabetes. Cells sorted by CD45RO/CCR7/CD25/CD127/CD95/CD27 comprised CD4+ naive, central memory, regulatory and stem cell-like memory cells. Study-wide results and limits: Within each of all four CD4+ subsets, Type 1 diabetes patients had TCRB CDR3s that were moderately but significantly shorter.

There are 15 residues in the CDR3. V trimming: 3 bases; J trimming: 6 bases; junction bases outside the gene matches: 4. CDR1 and CDR2 from the germline V gene are SGDLS and YYNGEE. The chain combines TRBV9 with TRBJ2-3; 13 bases align to TRBD2. Sequenced input: naive CD4+ T cells from blood. The TCR originated in a man aged 18 to 29 in good health. Here the CDR3 reads CASSATSGRTDTQYF. CDR3 nucleotides: TGTGCCAGCAGCGCGACTAGCGGGAGGACCGATACGCAGTATTTT.